The 13 T cell receptor beta chains given below trace back to one sample, sequenced in a study of OX40 agonist ivuxolimab in advanced cancers. TCRdb keeps only in-frame clones here, not all; method: immunoSEQ multiplex PCR. The sample lists 52,000 or so clones, roughly 94% occurring once. The sample consisted of CD4+ or CD8+ T cells sorted from blood, taken in a trial of the OX40 agonist ivuxolimab. These receptors all stem from an adult with an advanced solid tumor such as melanoma, head and neck, liver or kidney cancer.

The chain has TRBV21-1 and TRBJ1-5; the table assigns TRBD1, which was not confirmed against the DNA. TRBV21-1 is an annotated pseudogene. The CDR3 is 18 amino acids. CDR3 sequence (DNA): TGTGCCAGCAGCAAACCGGGACAGGGGCAATTGGGCAATCAGCCCCAGCATTTT. This encodes CASSKPGQGQLGNQPQHF.

The rearrangement joins TRBV19 to TRBJ2-5, with 15 bases aligning to TRBD2. The CDR3 has 15 residues. Germline V gene sequence: CDR1 LNHDA, CDR2 SQIVND (reference sequence). Germline trimming cut 5 bases from V and 5 bases from J; bases unmatched to any gene: 3. This CDR3 is CASSSGLAGGETQYF. The CDR3 nucleotides are TGTGCCAGTAGTTCCGGACTAGCGGGAGGGGAGACCCAGTACTTC.

This chain joins TRBV10-2 and TRBJ2-1; 9 positions agree with TRBD1. After removal of 2 bases from V and 8 bases from J, the junction contained 7 bases not matched to a gene. Germline-derived CDR1 and CDR2 are WSHSY and SAAADI. The CDR3 totals 15 residues. CDR3 amino acids: CASSEIGTGLDEQFF. The DNA of the CDR3 is TGCGCCAGCAGTGAGATCGGGACAGGGCTTGATGAGCAGTTCTTC.

This chain connects TRBV10-3 to TRBJ2-5; D is unresolved. The CDR3 covers 13 residues. Germline CDR1 and CDR2: ENHRY and SYGVKD. Trimming took 0 bases from V and 5 from J, leaving 7 bases between them. CDR3 sequence: CAISESIVETQYF. The CDR3 nucleotides read TGTGCCATCAGTGAGTCGATTGTGGAGACCCAGTACTTC.

This clone was seen only once. CDR3 coding DNA: TGCGCCAGCAGCCTTACAGGGAACACTGAAGCTTTCTTT. It specifies CASSLTGNTEAFF. J is TRBJ1-1 and V is TRBV4-1; possibly TRBD1 for D (5 bases). V was pared by 4 bases and J by 1 base, with 7 bases between. Germline values: CDR1 MGHRA, CDR2 YSYEKL. CDR3 length: 13 amino acids.

The CDR3 is CASSDTARGLMYEQYF. In nucleotides, the CDR3 is TGTGCCAGCAGCGATACCGCCAGGGGGCTGATGTACGAGCAGTACTTC. The chain has TRBV7-8 and TRBJ2-7; 8 bases are a match to TRBD1. The CDR3 spans 16 residues. Germline V gene lookup returns CDR1 SGHVS and CDR2 FQNEAQ. Losses at the gene ends were 5 bases for V and 4 bases for J; bases not matched to a gene: 13.

The chain combines TRBV4-1 with TRBJ1-5; D call uncertain. The germline V gene encodes CDR1 MGHRA and CDR2 YSYEKL. This CDR3 region has 16 residues. Deletions cut 0 bases from V and 0 bases from J, with 9 bases between. CDR3 amino acids: CASSQDGQISNQPQHF. The CDR3 DNA reads as TGCGCCAGCAGCCAAGATGGGCAAATTAGCAATCAGCCCCAGCATTTT.

The chain combines TRBV28 with TRBJ2-7; no reliable D call. CDR1 and CDR2 from the germline V gene are MDHEN and SYDVKM. This CDR3 is built from 11 residues. Trimming cost V 6 bases and J 6 bases, with 9 bases left between them. In DNA form, the CDR3 reads TGTGCCAGCAGCCTGGGTACCGAGCAGTACTTC. Its translation: CASSLGTEQYF.

The CDR3 region is CASSDQQEHTGELFF. The CDR3 bases are TGTGCCAGCAGCGATCAACAGGAGCACACCGGGGAGCTGTTTTTT. V gene TRBV7-6 combines with J gene TRBJ2-2, with D possibly matching TRBD1 (5 bases). The CDR3 is 15 residues long. The V end was cut by 5 bases, the J end by 3 bases, with 13 bases between. CDR1 and CDR2 (germline): SGHVS, FNYEAQ. The full variable domain, completed using reference TRBV7-6 and TRBJ2-2, is GAGVSQSPRYKVTKRGQDVALRCDPISGHVSLYWYRQALGQGPEFLTYFNYEAQQDKSGLPNDRFSAERPEGSISTLTIQRTEQRDSAMYRCASSDQQEHTGELFFGEGSRLTVL.

This chain joins TRBV29-1 and TRBJ2-7; D is uncertain. Germline CDR1 reads SQVTM; CDR2 reads ANQGSEA. V lost 0 bases to trimming and J lost 4 bases, with 7 bases between them. This CDR3 spans 12 amino acids. The CDR3 bases are TGCAGCGTTGAAGACAATACTTACGAGCAGTACTTC. It codes for CSVEDNTYEQYF.

This chain links TRBV7-9 with TRBJ2-2; 9 nucleotides agree with TRBD1. Germline V lookup: CDR1 SEHNR, CDR2 FQNEAQ (reference sequence). This CDR3 is built from 14 residues. The V segment lost 9 bases and the J segment 4 bases; nucleotides outside the gene matches: 6. CDR3 nucleotides: TGTGCCAGAGCCGGGACAGGGTCCACCGGGGAGCTGTTTTTT. This gives the protein CARAGTGSTGELFF. Filled out from reference TRBV7-9 and TRBJ2-2, the complete variable domain reads DTGVSQNPRHKITKRGQNVTFRCDPISEHNRLYWYRQTLGQGPEFLTYFQNEAQLEKSRLLSDRFSAERPKGSFSTLEIQRTEQGDSAMYLCARAGTGSTGELFFGEGSRLTVL.

The J gene is TRBJ2-7, the V gene TRBV10-3; D unclear. The CDR3 contains 11 residues. The germline CDR1 and CDR2 sequences are ENHRY and SYGVKD. Trimming removed 2 bases at V and 7 bases at J, with 6 bases between. DNA for the CDR3: TGTGCCATCAGTGAGATAGGGGAGCAGTACTTC. This encodes CAISEIGEQYF.

V is TRBV6-5 and J is TRBJ2-7, with TRBD1 matching 8 bases. Trimming at V came to 4 bases and at J to 4 bases, leaving 3 bases not matched to a gene. Per the germline V gene, CDR1 is MNHEY and CDR2 is SVGAGI. The CDR3 is 13 residues long. The CDR3 loop is CASSLQGAYEQYF. CDR3 DNA: TGTGCCAGCAGTTTGCAGGGGGCTTACGAGCAGTACTTC.